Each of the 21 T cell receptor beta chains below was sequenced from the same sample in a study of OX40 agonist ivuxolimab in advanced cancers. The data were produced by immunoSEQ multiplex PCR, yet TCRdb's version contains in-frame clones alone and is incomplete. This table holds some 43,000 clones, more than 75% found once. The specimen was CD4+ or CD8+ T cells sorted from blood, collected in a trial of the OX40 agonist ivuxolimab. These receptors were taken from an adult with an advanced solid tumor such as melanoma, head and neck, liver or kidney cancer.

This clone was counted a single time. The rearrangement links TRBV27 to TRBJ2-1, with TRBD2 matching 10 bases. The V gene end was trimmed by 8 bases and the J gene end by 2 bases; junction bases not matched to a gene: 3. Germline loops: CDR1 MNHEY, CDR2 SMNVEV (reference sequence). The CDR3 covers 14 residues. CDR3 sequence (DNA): TGTGCCAGCTCCCTAGCGGGAGCCTACAATGAGCAGTTCTTC. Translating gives CASSLAGAYNEQFF.

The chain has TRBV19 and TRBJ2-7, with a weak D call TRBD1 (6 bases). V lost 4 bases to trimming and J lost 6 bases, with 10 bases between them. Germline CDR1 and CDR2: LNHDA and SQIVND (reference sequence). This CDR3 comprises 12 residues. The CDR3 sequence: CASSTPGAEQYF. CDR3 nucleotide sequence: TGTGCCAGTAGTACCCCAGGGGCCGAGCAGTACTTC.

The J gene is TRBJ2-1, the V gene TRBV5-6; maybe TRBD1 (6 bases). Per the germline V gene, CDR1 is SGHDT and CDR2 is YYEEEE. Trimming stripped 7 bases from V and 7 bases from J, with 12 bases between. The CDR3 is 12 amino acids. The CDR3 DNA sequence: TGTGCCAGCTCGCAGGGGTTTAATGAGCAGTTCTTC. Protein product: CASSQGFNEQFF.

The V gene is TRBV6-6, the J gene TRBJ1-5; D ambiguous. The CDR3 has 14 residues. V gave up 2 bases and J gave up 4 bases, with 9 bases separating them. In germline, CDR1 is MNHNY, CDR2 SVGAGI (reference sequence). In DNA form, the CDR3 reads TGTGCCAGCAGTTACGTACTAATTAATCAGCCCCAGCATTTT. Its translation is CASSYVLINQPQHF.

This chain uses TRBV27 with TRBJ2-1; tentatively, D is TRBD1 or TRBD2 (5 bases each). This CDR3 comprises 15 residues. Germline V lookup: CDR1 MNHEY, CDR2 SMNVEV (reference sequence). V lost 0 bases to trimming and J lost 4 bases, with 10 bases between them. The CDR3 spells CASSLSPGRYNEQFF. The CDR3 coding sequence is TGTGCCAGCAGTTTATCCCCGGGGCGTTACAATGAGCAGTTCTTC.

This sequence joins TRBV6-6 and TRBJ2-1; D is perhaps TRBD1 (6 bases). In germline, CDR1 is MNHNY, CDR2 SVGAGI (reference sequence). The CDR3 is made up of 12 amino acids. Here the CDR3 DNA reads TGTGCGACCGAAAAACAGGGATATGAGCAGTTCTTC. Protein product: CATEKQGYEQFF.

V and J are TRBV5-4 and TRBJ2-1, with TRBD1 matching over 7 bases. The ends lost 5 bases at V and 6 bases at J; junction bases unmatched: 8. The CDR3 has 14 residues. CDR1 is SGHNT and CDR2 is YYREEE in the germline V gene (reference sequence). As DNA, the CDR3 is TGTGCCAGCAGGGAAAAGACAGGGCGCAATGAGCAGTTCTTC. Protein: CASREKTGRNEQFF.

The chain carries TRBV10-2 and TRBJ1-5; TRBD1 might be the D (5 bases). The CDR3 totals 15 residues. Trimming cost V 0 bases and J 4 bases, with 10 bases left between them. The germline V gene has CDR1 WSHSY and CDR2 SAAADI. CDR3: CASSESSGGNQPQHF. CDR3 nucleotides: TGCGCCAGCAGTGAGTCGTCCGGGGGGAATCAGCCCCAGCATTTT.

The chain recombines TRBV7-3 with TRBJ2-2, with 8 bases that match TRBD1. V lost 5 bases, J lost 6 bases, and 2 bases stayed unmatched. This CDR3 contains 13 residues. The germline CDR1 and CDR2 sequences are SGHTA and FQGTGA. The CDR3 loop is CASSEQGAGELFF. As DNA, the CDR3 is TGTGCCAGCAGCGAACAGGGGGCCGGGGAGCTGTTTTTT.

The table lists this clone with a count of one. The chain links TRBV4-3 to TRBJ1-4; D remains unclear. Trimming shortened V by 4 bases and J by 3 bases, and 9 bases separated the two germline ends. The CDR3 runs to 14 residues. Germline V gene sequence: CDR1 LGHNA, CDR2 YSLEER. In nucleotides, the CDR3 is TGCGCCAGCAGCCTGAGGGATTCTAATGAAAAACTGTTTTTT. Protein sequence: CASSLRDSNEKLFF.

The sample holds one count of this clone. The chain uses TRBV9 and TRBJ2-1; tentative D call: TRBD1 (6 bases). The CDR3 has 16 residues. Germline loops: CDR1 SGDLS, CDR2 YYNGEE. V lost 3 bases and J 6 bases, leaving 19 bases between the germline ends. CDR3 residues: CASSDGPGADFNEQFF. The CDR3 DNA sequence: TGTGCCAGCAGCGACGGCCCAGGGGCGGACTTCAATGAGCAGTTCTTC.

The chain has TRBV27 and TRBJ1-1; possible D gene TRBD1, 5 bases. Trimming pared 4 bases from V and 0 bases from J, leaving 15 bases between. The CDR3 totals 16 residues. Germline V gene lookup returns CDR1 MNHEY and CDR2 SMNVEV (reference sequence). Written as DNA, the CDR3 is TGTGCCAGCAGTTCTCTGTCAGTGGGGGTGAACACTGAAGCTTTCTTT. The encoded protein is CASSSLSVGVNTEAFF.

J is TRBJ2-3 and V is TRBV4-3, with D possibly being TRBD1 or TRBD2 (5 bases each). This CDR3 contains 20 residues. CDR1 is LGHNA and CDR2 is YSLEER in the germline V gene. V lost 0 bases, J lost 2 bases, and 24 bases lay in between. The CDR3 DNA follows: TGCGCCAGCAGCCAAGAATGGGACGAAAGCAGGGTGGGGGACACAGATACGCAGTATTTT. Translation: CASSQEWDESRVGDTDTQYF.

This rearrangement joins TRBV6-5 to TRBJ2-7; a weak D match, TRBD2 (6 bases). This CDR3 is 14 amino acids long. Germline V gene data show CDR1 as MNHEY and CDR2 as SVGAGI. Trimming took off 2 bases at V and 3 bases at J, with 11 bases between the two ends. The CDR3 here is CASSYGGIFYEQYF. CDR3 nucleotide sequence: TGTGCCAGCAGTTACGGGGGGATTTTCTACGAGCAGTACTTC.

The CDR3 loop reads CASSNPKMSGYEQYF. CDR3 coding DNA: TGTGCCAGCTCCAACCCCAAAATGAGCGGCTACGAGCAGTACTTC. V is TRBV18 and J is TRBJ2-7, with D possibly TRBD2 on 5 matching bases. The CDR3 consists of 15 residues. V dropped 6 bases and J dropped 3 bases, with 18 bases sitting between them. From germline, CDR1 is KGHSH and CDR2 LQKENI.

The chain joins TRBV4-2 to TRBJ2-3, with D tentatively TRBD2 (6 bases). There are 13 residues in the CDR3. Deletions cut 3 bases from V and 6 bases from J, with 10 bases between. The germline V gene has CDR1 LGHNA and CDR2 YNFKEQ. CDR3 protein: CASSQEGWDTQYF. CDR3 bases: TGTGCCAGCAGCCAGGAGGGATGGGATACGCAGTATTTT.

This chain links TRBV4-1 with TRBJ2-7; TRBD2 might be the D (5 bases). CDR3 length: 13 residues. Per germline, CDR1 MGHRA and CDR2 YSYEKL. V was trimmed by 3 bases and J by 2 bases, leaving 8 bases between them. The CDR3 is CASSHAGPYEQYF. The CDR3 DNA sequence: TGCGCCAGCAGCCACGCGGGCCCCTACGAGCAGTACTTC.

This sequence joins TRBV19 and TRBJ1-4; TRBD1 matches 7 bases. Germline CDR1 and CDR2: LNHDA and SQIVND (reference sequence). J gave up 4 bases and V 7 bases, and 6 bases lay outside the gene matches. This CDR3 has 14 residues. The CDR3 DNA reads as TGTGCCAGTACACCCGGGACAGTTAATGAAAAACTGTTTTTT. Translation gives CASTPGTVNEKLFF.

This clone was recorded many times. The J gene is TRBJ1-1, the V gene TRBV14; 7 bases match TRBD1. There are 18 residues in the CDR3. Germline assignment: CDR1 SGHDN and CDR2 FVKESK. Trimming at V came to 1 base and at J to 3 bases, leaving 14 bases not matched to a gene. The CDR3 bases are TGTGCCAGCAGCCAAGTGAGGGGGCCCGGCAGGGTGGACACTGAAGCTTTCTTT. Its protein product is CASSQVRGPGRVDTEAFF. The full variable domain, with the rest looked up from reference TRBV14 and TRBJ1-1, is EAGVTQFPSHSVIEKGQTVTLRCDPISGHDNLYWYRRVMGKEIKFLLHFVKESKQDESGMPNNRFLAERTGGTYSTLKVQPAELEDSGVYFCASSQVRGPGRVDTEAFFGQGTRLTVV.

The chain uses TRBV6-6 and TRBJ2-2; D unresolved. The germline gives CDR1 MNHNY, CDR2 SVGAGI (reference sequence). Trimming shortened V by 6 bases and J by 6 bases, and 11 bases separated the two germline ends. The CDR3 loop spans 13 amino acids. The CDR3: CASSPSGAGELFF. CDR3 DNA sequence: TGTGCCAGCAGCCCCTCGGGTGCCGGGGAGCTGTTTTTT.

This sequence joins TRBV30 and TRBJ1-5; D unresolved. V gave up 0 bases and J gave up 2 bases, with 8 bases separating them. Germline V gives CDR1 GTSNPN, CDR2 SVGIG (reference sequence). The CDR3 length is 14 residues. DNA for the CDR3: TGTGCCTGGAGTGTATTCACGGGCAATCAGCCCCAGCATTTT. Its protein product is CAWSVFTGNQPQHF.